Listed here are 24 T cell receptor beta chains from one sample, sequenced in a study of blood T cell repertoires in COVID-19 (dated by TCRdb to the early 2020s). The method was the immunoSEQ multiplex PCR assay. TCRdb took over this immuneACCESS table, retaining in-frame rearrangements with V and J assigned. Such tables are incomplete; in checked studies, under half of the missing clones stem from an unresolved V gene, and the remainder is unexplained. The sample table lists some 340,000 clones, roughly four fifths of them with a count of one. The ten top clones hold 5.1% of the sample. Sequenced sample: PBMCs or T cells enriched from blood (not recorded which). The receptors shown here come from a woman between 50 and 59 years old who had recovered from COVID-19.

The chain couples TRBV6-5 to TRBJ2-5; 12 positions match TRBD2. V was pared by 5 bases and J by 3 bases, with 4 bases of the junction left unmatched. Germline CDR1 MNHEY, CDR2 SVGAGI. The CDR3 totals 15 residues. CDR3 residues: CASSKRLAGEETQYF. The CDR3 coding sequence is TGTGCCAGCAGTAAAAGACTAGCGGGAGAAGAGACCCAGTACTTC.

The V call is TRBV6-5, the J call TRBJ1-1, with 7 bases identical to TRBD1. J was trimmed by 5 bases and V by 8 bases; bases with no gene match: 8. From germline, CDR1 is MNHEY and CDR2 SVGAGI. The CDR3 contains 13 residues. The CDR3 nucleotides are TGTGCCAGCTATTCGACAGGGTTGACTGAAGCTTTCTTT. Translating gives CASYSTGLTEAFF.

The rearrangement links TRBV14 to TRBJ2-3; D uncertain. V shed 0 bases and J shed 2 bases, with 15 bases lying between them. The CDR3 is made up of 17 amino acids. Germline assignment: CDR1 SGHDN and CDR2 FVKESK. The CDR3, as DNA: TGTGCCAGCAGCCAAGATCGAGGCTTCATTAACACAGATACGCAGTATTTT. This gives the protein CASSQDRGFINTDTQYF.

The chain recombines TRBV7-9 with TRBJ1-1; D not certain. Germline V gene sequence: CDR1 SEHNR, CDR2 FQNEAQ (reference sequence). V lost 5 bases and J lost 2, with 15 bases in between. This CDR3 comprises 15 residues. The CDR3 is CASSPALGINTEAFF. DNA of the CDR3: TGTGCCAGCAGCCCCGCTCTCGGGATTAACACTGAAGCTTTCTTT.

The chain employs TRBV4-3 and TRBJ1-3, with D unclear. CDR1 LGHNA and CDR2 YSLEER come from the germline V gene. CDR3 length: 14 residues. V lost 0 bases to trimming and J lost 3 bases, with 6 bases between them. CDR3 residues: CASSQERIGNTIYF. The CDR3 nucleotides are TGCGCCAGCAGCCAAGAGCGGATTGGAAACACCATATATTTT.

The CDR3 DNA sequence: TGTGCCAGCAGTCGCGACAGCAAAAACATTCAGTACTTC. It translates to CASSRDSKNIQYF. The genes are TRBV6-5 and TRBJ2-4; the D gene is possibly TRBD1 (5 bases). CDR1 MNHEY and CDR2 SVGAGI come from the germline V gene. Trimming removed 5 bases from V and 3 bases from J, with 8 bases in between. The CDR3 loop spans 13 amino acids.

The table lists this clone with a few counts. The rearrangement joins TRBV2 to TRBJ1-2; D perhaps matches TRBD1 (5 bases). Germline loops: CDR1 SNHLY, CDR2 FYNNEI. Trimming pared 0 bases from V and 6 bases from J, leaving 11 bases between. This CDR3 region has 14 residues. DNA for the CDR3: TGTGCCAGCAGTGAAGCGCTAGGGGTAGATGGCTACACCTTC. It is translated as CASSEALGVDGYTF.

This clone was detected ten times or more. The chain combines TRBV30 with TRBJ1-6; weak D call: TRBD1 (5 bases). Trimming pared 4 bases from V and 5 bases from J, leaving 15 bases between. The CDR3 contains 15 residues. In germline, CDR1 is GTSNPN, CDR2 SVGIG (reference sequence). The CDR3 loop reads CAWTMRGGDNSPLHF. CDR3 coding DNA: TGTGCCTGGACAATGAGGGGAGGGGATAATTCACCCCTCCACTTT.

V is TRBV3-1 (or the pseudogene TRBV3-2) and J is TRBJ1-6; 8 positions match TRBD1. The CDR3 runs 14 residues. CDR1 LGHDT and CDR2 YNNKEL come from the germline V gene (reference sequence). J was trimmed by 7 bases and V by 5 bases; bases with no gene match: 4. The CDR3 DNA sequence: TGTGCCAGCAGCACGGGACAGGCAAATTCACCCCTCCACTTT. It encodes CASSTGQANSPLHF.

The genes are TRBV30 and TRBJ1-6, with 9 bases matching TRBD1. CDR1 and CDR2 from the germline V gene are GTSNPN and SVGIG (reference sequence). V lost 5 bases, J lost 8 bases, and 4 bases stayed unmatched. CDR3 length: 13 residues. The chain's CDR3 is CAWWGQGDSPLHF. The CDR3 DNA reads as TGTGCCTGGTGGGGACAGGGAGATTCACCCCTCCACTTT.

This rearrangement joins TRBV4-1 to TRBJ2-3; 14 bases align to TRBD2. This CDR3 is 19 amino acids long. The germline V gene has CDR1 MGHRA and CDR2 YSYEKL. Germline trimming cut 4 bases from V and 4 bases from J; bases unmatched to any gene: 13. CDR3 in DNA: TGCGCCAGCAGCCTGGGACTAGCGGGGGCCTCCTCGCGATCAGATACGCAGTATTTT. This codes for CASSLGLAGASSRSDTQYF.

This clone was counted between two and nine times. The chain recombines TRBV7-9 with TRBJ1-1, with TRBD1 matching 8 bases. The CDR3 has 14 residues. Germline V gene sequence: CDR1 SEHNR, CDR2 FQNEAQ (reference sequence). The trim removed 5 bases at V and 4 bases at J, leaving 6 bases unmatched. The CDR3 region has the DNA TGTGCCAGCAGCCACGGACAGGGCTCCACTGAAGCTTTCTTT. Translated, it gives CASSHGQGSTEAFF.

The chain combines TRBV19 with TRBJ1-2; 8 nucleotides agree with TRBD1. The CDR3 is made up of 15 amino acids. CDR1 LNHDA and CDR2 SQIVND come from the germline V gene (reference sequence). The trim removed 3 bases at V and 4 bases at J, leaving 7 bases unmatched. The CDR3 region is CASSIGGQAPYGYTF. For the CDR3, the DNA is TGTGCCAGTAGTATCGGGGGACAGGCGCCCTATGGCTACACCTTC.

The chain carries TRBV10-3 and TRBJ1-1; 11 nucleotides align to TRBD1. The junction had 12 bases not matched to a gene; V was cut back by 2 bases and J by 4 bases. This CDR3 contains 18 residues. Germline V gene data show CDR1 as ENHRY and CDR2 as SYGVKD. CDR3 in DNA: TGTGCCATCAGTGAGCGGGACAGGGGGGCGATTCGTATCACTGAAGCTTTCTTT. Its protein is CAISERDRGAIRITEAFF.

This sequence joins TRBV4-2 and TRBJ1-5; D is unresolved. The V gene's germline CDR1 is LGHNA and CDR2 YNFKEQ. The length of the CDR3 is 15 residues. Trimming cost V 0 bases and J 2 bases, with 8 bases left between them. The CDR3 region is CASSQDWRGNQPQHF. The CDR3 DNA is TGTGCCAGCAGCCAAGATTGGCGGGGCAATCAGCCCCAGCATTTT.

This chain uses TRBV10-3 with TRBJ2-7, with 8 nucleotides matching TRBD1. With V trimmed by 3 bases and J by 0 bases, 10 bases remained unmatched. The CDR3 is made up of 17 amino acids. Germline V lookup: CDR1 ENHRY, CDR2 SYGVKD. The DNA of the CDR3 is TGTGCCATCAGTGACCCGACAGACAGGGGAGGCTCCTACGAGCAGTACTTC. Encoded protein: CAISDPTDRGGSYEQYF.

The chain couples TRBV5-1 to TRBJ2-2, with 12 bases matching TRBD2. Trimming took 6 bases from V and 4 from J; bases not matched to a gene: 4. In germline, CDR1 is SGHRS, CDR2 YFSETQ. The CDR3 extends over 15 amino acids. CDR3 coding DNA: TGCGCCAGCACCCTGACTAGCGGGAGCACCGGGGAGCTGTTTTTT. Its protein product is CASTLTSGSTGELFF.

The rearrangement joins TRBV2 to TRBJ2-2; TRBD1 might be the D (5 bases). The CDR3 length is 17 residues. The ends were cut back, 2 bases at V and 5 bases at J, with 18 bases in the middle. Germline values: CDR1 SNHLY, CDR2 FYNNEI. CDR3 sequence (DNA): TGTGCCAGCAGTGAATCCGGCAGTTCCCCAGGGACCGGGGAGCTGTTTTTT. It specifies CASSESGSSPGTGELFF. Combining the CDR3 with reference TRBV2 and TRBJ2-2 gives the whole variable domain EPEVTQTPSHQVTQMGQEVILRCVPISNHLYFYWYRQILGQKVEFLVSFYNNEISEKSEIFDDQFSVERPDGSNFTLKIRSTKLEDSAMYFCASSESGSSPGTGELFFGEGSRLTVL.

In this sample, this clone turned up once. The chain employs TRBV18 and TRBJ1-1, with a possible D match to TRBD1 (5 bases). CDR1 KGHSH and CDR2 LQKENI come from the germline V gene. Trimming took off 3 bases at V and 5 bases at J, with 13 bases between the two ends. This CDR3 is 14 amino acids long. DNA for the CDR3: TGTGCCAGCTCACCGCAGGGCGGTGGGACTGAAGCTTTCTTT. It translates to CASSPQGGGTEAFF.

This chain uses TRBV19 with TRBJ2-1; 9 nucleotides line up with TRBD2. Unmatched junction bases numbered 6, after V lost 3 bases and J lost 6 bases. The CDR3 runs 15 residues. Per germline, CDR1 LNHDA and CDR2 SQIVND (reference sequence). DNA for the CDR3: TGTGCCAGTAGTATCGTGGCGGGAGGGCCCAATGAGCAGTTCTTC. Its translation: CASSIVAGGPNEQFF.

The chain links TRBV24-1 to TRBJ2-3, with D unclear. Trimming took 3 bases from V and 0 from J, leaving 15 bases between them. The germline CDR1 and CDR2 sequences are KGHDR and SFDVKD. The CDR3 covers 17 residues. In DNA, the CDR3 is TGTGCCACCAGTGATCCCCGAGGCGGAACTAGCACAGATACGCAGTATTTT. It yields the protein CATSDPRGGTSTDTQYF.

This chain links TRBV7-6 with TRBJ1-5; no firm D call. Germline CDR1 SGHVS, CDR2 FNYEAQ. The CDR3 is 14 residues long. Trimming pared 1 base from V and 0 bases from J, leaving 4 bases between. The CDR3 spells CASSLGASNQPQHF. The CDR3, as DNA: TGTGCCAGCAGCTTAGGGGCTAGCAATCAGCCCCAGCATTTT.

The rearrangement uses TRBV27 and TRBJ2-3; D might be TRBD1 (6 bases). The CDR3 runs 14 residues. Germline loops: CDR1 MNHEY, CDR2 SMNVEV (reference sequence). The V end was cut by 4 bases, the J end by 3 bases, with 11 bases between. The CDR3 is CASSSQGWTDTQYF. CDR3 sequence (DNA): TGTGCCAGCAGTTCACAGGGTTGGACAGATACGCAGTATTTT.

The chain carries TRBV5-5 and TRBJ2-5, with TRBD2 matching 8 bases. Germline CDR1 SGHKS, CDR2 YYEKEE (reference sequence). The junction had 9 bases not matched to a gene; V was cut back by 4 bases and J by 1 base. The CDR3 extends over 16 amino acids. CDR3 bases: TGTGCCAGCAGCCCCCGGCGGGGGGACTTCCAAGAGACCCAGTACTTC. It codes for CASSPRRGDFQETQYF.